This is a list of T cell receptor beta chains from one sample in a study of blood T cell repertoires in COVID-19. The method was immunoSEQ multiplex PCR; TCRdb's version includes in-frame clones alone and lacks a portion of them. Here the sample spans some 64,000 clones, around 82% being singletons. The specimen was peripheral blood. Source of these receptors: a man at least 80 years old with active or convalescent COVID-19. Both conserved end residues are trimmed from each CDR3. Each record gives: V gene, J gene, D gene, CDR3 protein. The D gene is left open where the match is weak.

v_gene: TRBV5-1
j_gene: TRBJ2-1
d_gene: TRBD2
CDR3aa: ASSFTGGSYNEQF

v_gene: TRBV29-1
j_gene: TRBJ2-5
d_gene: TRBD2
CDR3aa: SVDVAGTGETQY

v_gene: TRBV9
j_gene: TRBJ2-7
d_gene: TRBD1
CDR3aa: ASSPGTGGAYEQY

v_gene: TRBV9
j_gene: TRBJ2-3
d_gene: TRBD2
CDR3aa: ASSPGAGMRTDTQY

v_gene: TRBV10-2
j_gene: TRBJ1-4
d_gene: .
CDR3aa: ASSESATRVPNEKLF

v_gene: TRBV6-6
j_gene: TRBJ2-2
d_gene: .
CDR3aa: ASRPPGLRTGELF

v_gene: TRBV5-1
j_gene: TRBJ2-7
d_gene: TRBD1
CDR3aa: ASSTMTGGEQY

v_gene: TRBV7-9
j_gene: TRBJ2-7
d_gene: TRBD2
CDR3aa: ASSSGASGPQGEQY

v_gene: TRBV6-6
j_gene: TRBJ2-7
d_gene: TRBD1
CDR3aa: ASSGTGGSYYEQY

v_gene: TRBV4-3
j_gene: TRBJ2-7
d_gene: .
CDR3aa: ASSQEWQRFGEQY

v_gene: TRBV6-5
j_gene: TRBJ1-5
d_gene: TRBD1
CDR3aa: ASRQGGPNQPQH

v_gene: TRBV9
j_gene: TRBJ2-7
d_gene: .
CDR3aa: ASSVAAQGYEQY

v_gene: TRBV10-2
j_gene: TRBJ2-3
d_gene: TRBD2
CDR3aa: ASSGWDYRTDTQY

v_gene: TRBV20-1
j_gene: TRBJ2-7
d_gene: .
CDR3aa: SASSSYEQY

v_gene: TRBV27
j_gene: TRBJ2-7
d_gene: TRBD2
CDR3aa: ASSSTSAGEQY

v_gene: TRBV4-2
j_gene: TRBJ2-7
d_gene: TRBD2
CDR3aa: ASSQDPASGYEQY

v_gene: TRBV9
j_gene: TRBJ2-3
d_gene: .
CDR3aa: ASSPWPGASTDTQY

v_gene: TRBV9
j_gene: TRBJ2-2
d_gene: .
CDR3aa: ASSVGDTGELF

v_gene: TRBV16
j_gene: TRBJ1-5
d_gene: .
CDR3aa: ASSQSGRGAGQPQH

v_gene: TRBV19
j_gene: TRBJ2-1
d_gene: TRBD2
CDR3aa: ASSRRTSGGSSYNEQF

v_gene: TRBV30
j_gene: TRBJ1-2
d_gene: .
CDR3aa: AWSPNRVDYGYT

v_gene: TRBV9
j_gene: TRBJ1-3
d_gene: TRBD1
CDR3aa: ASSSPGTGGFGNTIY

v_gene: TRBV24-1
j_gene: TRBJ1-2
d_gene: TRBD1
CDR3aa: ATSDEAGGGYT

v_gene: TRBV6-4
j_gene: TRBJ2-6
d_gene: .
CDR3aa: ASSDWSREGANVLT

v_gene: TRBV5-4
j_gene: TRBJ1-2
d_gene: .
CDR3aa: ASSVDRINYGYT

v_gene: TRBV7-6
j_gene: TRBJ2-1
d_gene: .
CDR3aa: ASSLSGGREF

v_gene: TRBV24-1
j_gene: TRBJ2-2
d_gene: TRBD2
CDR3aa: ATSETSGKGTGELF

v_gene: TRBV19
j_gene: TRBJ2-7
d_gene: TRBD1
CDR3aa: ASSIRTGALDEQY

v_gene: TRBV10-2
j_gene: TRBJ2-3
d_gene: .
CDR3aa: AGQSGGTDTQY

v_gene: TRBV7-6
j_gene: TRBJ2-1
d_gene: TRBD2
CDR3aa: ASSSGLAGGNEQF

v_gene: TRBV6-5
j_gene: TRBJ2-3
d_gene: TRBD2
CDR3aa: ASSQRGAADTQY

v_gene: TRBV4-2
j_gene: TRBJ2-1
d_gene: .
CDR3aa: ASSQLGGDNLGNEQF

v_gene: TRBV5-4
j_gene: TRBJ2-2
d_gene: .
CDR3aa: ASSSGGDTGELF

v_gene: TRBV24-1
j_gene: TRBJ2-5
d_gene: TRBD2
CDR3aa: ATSEGASGRPETQY

v_gene: TRBV11-2
j_gene: TRBJ2-7
d_gene: .
CDR3aa: ASSLGYGGEQY

v_gene: TRBV5-1
j_gene: TRBJ2-5
d_gene: .
CDR3aa: ASSPVQGTQY

v_gene: TRBV24-1
j_gene: TRBJ2-3
d_gene: .
CDR3aa: ATSQGPERTQY

v_gene: TRBV9
j_gene: TRBJ1-3
d_gene: .
CDR3aa: ASSVVGGFSGNTIY

v_gene: TRBV6-5
j_gene: TRBJ1-4
d_gene: .
CDR3aa: ASSYSRGFNEKLF

v_gene: TRBV3-1/TRBV3-2
j_gene: TRBJ2-1
d_gene: TRBD2
CDR3aa: ASSQAGLAHEQF

v_gene: TRBV4-2
j_gene: TRBJ2-4
d_gene: .
CDR3aa: ASSQDLVLAKNIQY

v_gene: TRBV11-2
j_gene: TRBJ1-2
d_gene: TRBD1
CDR3aa: ASRGTGYGYT

v_gene: TRBV28
j_gene: TRBJ2-7
d_gene: TRBD1
CDR3aa: ASGGQGSISLYEQY

v_gene: TRBV13
j_gene: TRBJ1-4
d_gene: TRBD1
CDR3aa: ASSRDRGNEKLF

v_gene: TRBV27
j_gene: TRBJ1-5
d_gene: TRBD1
CDR3aa: ASSLKGQAILPQH

v_gene: TRBV24-1
j_gene: TRBJ2-7
d_gene: TRBD1
CDR3aa: ATSDPTGSYEQY

v_gene: TRBV6-2/TRBV6-3
j_gene: TRBJ2-3
d_gene: TRBD2
CDR3aa: ASSIPGLEVLKDTQY

v_gene: TRBV6-4
j_gene: TRBJ2-3
d_gene: TRBD1
CDR3aa: ASSDGQGKDTQY

v_gene: TRBV7-7
j_gene: TRBJ2-5
d_gene: TRBD2
CDR3aa: ASSLAGGSQETQY

v_gene: TRBV27
j_gene: TRBJ1-2
d_gene: .
CDR3aa: ASSLGPNYGYT

v_gene: TRBV9
j_gene: TRBJ2-5
d_gene: .
CDR3aa: ASSVEELETQY